This TCR beta chain emerged from a study of graft-versus-host responses after intestinal transplantation. Study-wide background: Recipients were given multivisceral, liver-intestinal, or isolated intestinal transplants. Every transplant recipient was induced with anti-thymocyte globulin, then maintained on tacrolimus and steroids for roughly 3 years. General study points: GvH clones were found in recipient marrow; some appeared first in ileum or blood.

Profiling relied on immunoSEQ multiplex PCR, and the TCRdb table lists in-frame clones only, not all of them. The profile covers approximately 2,500 clones, with approximately 30% appearing a single time and 4% to 6% taken by the ten largest. There were around 200,000 CFSE-labeled responder cells plated together with around 200,000 irradiated, violet-dye-labeled stimulator cells. V shed 10 bases and J 3 bases; nucleotides not matched to a gene: 11. This CDR3 has 14 residues. The germline V gene encodes CDR1 MNHEY and CDR2 SVGAGI. This TCR derives from a human patient who was an organ donor for intestinal transplantation. Sequenced material: alloreactive CD4+ T cells from a mixed lymphocyte reaction culture, taken before transplantation. Sample subset: CFSE-low proliferating T cells sorted from roughly 6-day pre-transplant mixed lymphocyte reaction (GvH or HvG direction). The V gene is TRBV6-5, the J gene TRBJ1-1; TRBD1 matches 7 bases. In DNA form, the CDR3 reads TGTGCCATCCGACAGGGCCACCGGGACACTGAAGCTTTCTTT. Its translation is CAIRQGHRDTEAFF.